The clone carrying this T cell receptor (beta chain) was detected many times. These data are taken from a study of molecular identifiers for immune sequencing clone quantification. The CDR3 has 15 amino acids. Germline values: CDR1 SNHLY, CDR2 FYNNEI. The junction had 8 bases not matched to a gene; V was cut back by 4 bases and J by 5 bases. TCRdb re-called the PCR reads with MiXCR, one entry per CDR3 protein. The sample shows just over 35,000 distinct CDR3 sequences, about 18% of them seen only once. The TCR sequence derives from a human donor in good health. Some libraries in this study had Jurkat cell RNA spiked in. The sequenced sample was naive CD8+ T cells from blood, with Jurkat cell RNA spiked in. Noted subset: FACS-sorted CD8+CD4-CCR7+CD45RA+ naive T cells. The chain carries TRBV2 and TRBJ2-7; TRBD2 matches at 10 bases. The CDR3 spells CASSVVGLADDEQYF. The CDR3 DNA reads TGTGCCAGCAGTGTCGTCGGACTAGCGGACGACGAGCAGTACTTC.